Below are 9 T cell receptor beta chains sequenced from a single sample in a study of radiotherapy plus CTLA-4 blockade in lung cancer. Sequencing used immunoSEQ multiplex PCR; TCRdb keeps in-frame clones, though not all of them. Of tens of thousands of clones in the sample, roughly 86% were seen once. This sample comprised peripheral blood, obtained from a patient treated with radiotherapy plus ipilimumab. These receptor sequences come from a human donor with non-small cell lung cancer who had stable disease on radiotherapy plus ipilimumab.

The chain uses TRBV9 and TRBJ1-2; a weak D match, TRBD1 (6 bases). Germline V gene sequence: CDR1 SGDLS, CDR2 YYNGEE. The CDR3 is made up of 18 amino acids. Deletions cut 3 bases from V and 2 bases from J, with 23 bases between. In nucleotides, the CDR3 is TGTGCCAGCAGCGATAGGAGGGGGGGAAGGAGAGGGAACTATGGCTACACCTTC. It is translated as CASSDRRGGRRGNYGYTF.

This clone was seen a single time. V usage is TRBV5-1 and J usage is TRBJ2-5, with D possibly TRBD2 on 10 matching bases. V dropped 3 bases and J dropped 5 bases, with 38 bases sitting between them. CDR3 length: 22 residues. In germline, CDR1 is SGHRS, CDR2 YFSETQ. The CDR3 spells CASSYPGQGTSDQGPSRETQYF. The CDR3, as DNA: TGCGCCAGCAGCTATCCTGGACAGGGGACTAGCGACCAAGGGCCTTCCCGGGAGACCCAGTACTTC. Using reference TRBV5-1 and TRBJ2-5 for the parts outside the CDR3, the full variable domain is KAGVTQTPRYLIKTRGQQVTLSCSPISGHRSVSWYQQTPGQGLQFLFEYFSETQRNKGNFPGRFSGRQFSNSRSEMNVSTLELGDSALYLCASSYPGQGTSDQGPSRETQYFGPGTRLLVL.

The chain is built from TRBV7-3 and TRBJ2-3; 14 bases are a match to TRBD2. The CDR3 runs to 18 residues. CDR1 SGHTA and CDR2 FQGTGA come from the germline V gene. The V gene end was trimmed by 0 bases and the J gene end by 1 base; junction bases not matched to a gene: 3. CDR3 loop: CASSLTPGLAGGTDTQYF. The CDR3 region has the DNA TGTGCCAGCAGCTTAACCCCGGGACTAGCGGGAGGCACAGATACGCAGTATTTT.

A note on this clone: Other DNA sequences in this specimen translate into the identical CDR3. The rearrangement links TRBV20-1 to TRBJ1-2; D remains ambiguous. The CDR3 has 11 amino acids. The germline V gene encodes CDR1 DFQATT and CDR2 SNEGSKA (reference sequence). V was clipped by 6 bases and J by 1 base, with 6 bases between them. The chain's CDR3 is CSAPFNYGYTF. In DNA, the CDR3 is TGCAGTGCGCCCTTTAACTATGGCTACACCTTC.

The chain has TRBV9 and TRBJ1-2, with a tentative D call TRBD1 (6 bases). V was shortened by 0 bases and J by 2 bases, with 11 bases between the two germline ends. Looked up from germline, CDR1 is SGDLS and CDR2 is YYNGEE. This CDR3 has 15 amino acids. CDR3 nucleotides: TGTGCCAGCAGCGTAGCCCTCGGACAGAACTATGGCTACACCTTC. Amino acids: CASSVALGQNYGYTF.

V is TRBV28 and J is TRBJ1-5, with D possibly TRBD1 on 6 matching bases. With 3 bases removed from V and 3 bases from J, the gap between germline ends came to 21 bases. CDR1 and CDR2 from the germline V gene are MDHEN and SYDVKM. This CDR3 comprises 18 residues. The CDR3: CASSFVGAISQSNQPQHF. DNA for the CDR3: TGTGCCAGCAGTTTCGTGGGGGCCATCTCCCAATCCAATCAGCCCCAGCATTTT.

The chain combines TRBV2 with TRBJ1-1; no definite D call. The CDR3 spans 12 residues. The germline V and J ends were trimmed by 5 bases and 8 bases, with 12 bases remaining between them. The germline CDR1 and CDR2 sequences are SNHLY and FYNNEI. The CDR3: CASSTQGAEAFF. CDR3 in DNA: TGTGCCAGCAGTACCCAAGGAGCGGAAGCTTTCTTT.

CDR3 in DNA: TGTGCCAGCAGCGAGGGACAGGGGTCTTACGAGCAGTACTTC. Protein product: CASSEGQGSYEQYF. The J gene is TRBJ2-7, the V gene TRBV7-3, with TRBD1 matching 10 bases. The germline V gene encodes CDR1 SGHTA and CDR2 FQGTGA. V dropped 5 bases and J dropped 4; count of bases not matched to a gene: 5. The CDR3 consists of 14 residues.

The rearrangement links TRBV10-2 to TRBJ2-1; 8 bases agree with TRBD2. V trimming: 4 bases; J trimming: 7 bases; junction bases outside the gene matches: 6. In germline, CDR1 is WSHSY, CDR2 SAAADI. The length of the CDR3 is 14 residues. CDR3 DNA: TGCGCCAGCAGTGGAGCGGGAGCAGGAAATGAGCAGTTCTTC. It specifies CASSGAGAGNEQFF.